A single sample is the source of the 22 T cell receptor beta chains below, sequenced in a study of T cell clones after liver transplantation. Measured with immunoSEQ multiplex PCR; TCRdb has only the in-frame clones, and not every one. This table holds some 40,000 clones, around 84% found once. The sequenced sample was CD4+ T cells from blood, obtained 24 months after liver transplant. The receptor set was obtained from a human patient who received a liver transplant. Some T cells may have come from the graft donor.

The chain has TRBV7-3 and TRBJ1-2; the D is unclear. CDR3 length equals 15 residues. Looked up from germline, CDR1 is SGHTA and CDR2 is FQGTGA. Between the trimmed V and J ends, which lost 1 base and 4 bases, there was a span of 13 bases. The CDR3 DNA reads TGTGCCAGCAGCTTAAATCCGGGAGCCACCTATGGCTACACCTTC. Its protein is CASSLNPGATYGYTF.

The chain employs TRBV5-1 and TRBJ1-6, with D unclear. The CDR3 runs 15 residues. V shed 0 bases and J shed 14 bases, with 18 bases lying between them. Germline loops: CDR1 SGHRS, CDR2 YFSETQ. The CDR3, as DNA: TGCGCCAGCAGCTTGGACGTGGGCGTACAGTCCACCCTCCACTTT. It is translated as CASSLDVGVQSTLHF.

The chain recombines TRBV5-1 with TRBJ2-2; D call uncertain. The CDR3 runs 15 residues. V lost 4 bases and J 6 bases, leaving 16 bases between the germline ends. Per the germline V gene, CDR1 is SGHRS and CDR2 is YFSETQ. The CDR3 here is CASSTGPAGAGELFF. As DNA, the CDR3 is TGCGCCAGCAGCACCGGACCCGCAGGCGCCGGGGAGCTGTTTTTT.

This chain links TRBV7-3 with TRBJ2-7, with 11 nucleotides matching TRBD1. Per the germline V gene, CDR1 is SGHTA and CDR2 is FQGTGA. The V and J ends lost 3 bases and 6 bases, in that order; junction bases with no gene match: 1. CDR3 length: 13 residues. CDR3 amino acids: CASSLGTGGEQYF. The CDR3 DNA sequence: TGTGCCAGCAGCTTGGGGACAGGGGGCGAGCAGTACTTC.

The chain recombines TRBV7-9 with TRBJ1-6; the match to TRBD1 covers 9 bases. CDR1 is SEHNR and CDR2 is FQNEAQ in the germline V gene (reference sequence). Germline trimming cut 1 base from V and 8 bases from J; bases unmatched to any gene: 3. The CDR3 totals 15 residues. CDR3 sequence (DNA): TGTGCCAGCAGCTTAGGGGGACAGGGTTATTCACCCCTCCACTTT. This gives the protein CASSLGGQGYSPLHF.

The sample holds a few counts of this clone. The rearrangement joins TRBV12-2 to TRBJ1-3. TRBV12-2 is a known pseudogene. The CDR3 runs to 18 residues. This CDR3 is CASRLEAGHNFSGNTIYF. CDR3 bases: TGTGCAAGTCGCTTAGAAGCGGGACATAACTTCTCTGGAAACACCATATATTTT.

The rearrangement uses TRBV2 and TRBJ1-2; a possible D gene is TRBD1 (5 bases). There are 13 residues in the CDR3. Trimming took 2 bases from V and 8 from J, leaving 12 bases between them. In germline, CDR1 is SNHLY, CDR2 FYNNEI. The CDR3 DNA reads TGTGCCAGCAGTGAAAGGTGGGGCGGCGGCTACACCTTC. Its translation: CASSERWGGGYTF.

CDR3 bases: TGCGCCAGCAGCCCTCCGGGGCGCTACTCTGGAAACACCATATATTTT. It yields the protein CASSPPGRYSGNTIYF. The gene calls are TRBV4-1 and TRBJ1-3; D perhaps matches TRBD1 (5 bases). The CDR3 runs 16 residues. Germline values: CDR1 MGHRA, CDR2 YSYEKL. V was shortened by 4 bases and J by 0 bases, with 13 bases between the two germline ends.

V is TRBV5-1 and J is TRBJ2-1; TRBD2 agrees at 13 bases. Germline CDR1 reads SGHRS; CDR2 reads YFSETQ. The CDR3 runs to 16 residues. V shed 4 bases, J shed 6 bases, and the junction held 7 bases outside the gene matches. The CDR3 bases are TGCGCCAGCAGCACTCCAAGACTAGCGGGAGGCAATGAGCAGTTCTTC. It yields the protein CASSTPRLAGGNEQFF.

The CDR3 is CASSIAGGQETQYF. The CDR3 DNA reads as TGCGCCAGCAGCATAGCGGGGGGACAAGAGACCCAGTACTTC. The chain combines TRBV5-1 with TRBJ2-5, with 10 bases identical to TRBD2. V dropped 4 bases and J dropped 2; count of bases not matched to a gene: 2. This CDR3 contains 14 residues. Germline V CDR1 and CDR2: SGHRS, YFSETQ.

The V and J genes are TRBV5-4 and TRBJ2-7, with D uncertain. The CDR3 is 13 residues long. Germline loops: CDR1 SGHNT, CDR2 YYREEE (reference sequence). V dropped 1 base and J dropped 0 bases, with 5 bases sitting between them. The CDR3 DNA reads as TGTGCCAGCAGCTTGACCGCCTCCTACGAGCAGTACTTC. It is translated as CASSLTASYEQYF.

V usage is TRBV29-1 and J usage is TRBJ1-3; D call uncertain. Germline V gene data show CDR1 as SQVTM and CDR2 as ANQGSEA. This CDR3 spans 13 amino acids. Deletions cut 7 bases from V and 0 bases from J, with 10 bases between. Written as DNA, the CDR3 is TGCAGCGCCCGACGGACCTCTGGAAACACCATATATTTT. It specifies CSARRTSGNTIYF.

The chain couples TRBV6-5 to TRBJ2-5; D not certain. The germline gives CDR1 MNHEY, CDR2 SVGAGI. V was clipped by 0 bases and J by 5 bases, with 4 bases between them. The CDR3 runs 12 residues. CDR3 region: CASSYSGETQYF. The DNA of the CDR3 is TGTGCCAGCAGTTACTCGGGGGAGACCCAGTACTTC.

V is TRBV6-5 and J is TRBJ2-1; 7 bases are a match to TRBD1. The CDR3 runs 14 residues. Unmatched junction bases numbered 7, after V lost 4 bases and J lost 7 bases. The V gene's germline CDR1 is MNHEY and CDR2 SVGAGI. The CDR3 coding sequence is TGTGCCAGCAGTTCCCGACAGGGTTGGAATGAGCAGTTCTTC. It is translated as CASSSRQGWNEQFF.

The gene calls are TRBV5-4 and TRBJ2-5; 12 bases agree with TRBD2. This CDR3 comprises 16 residues. The germline CDR1 and CDR2 sequences are SGHNT and YYREEE (reference sequence). Trimming cost V 4 bases and J 1 base; bases outside gene matches: 5. The CDR3 is CASSVGLAGSQETQYF. DNA for the CDR3: TGTGCCAGCAGCGTGGGACTAGCGGGCTCCCAAGAGACCCAGTACTTC.

The chain uses TRBV5-8 and TRBJ1-1, with D possibly being TRBD1 (6 bases). V gave up 4 bases and J gave up 6 bases, with 16 bases separating them. Germline CDR1 and CDR2: SGHTS and YDEGEE. This CDR3 has 14 residues. This chain's CDR3 is CASSRTGSWAEAFF. CDR3 in DNA: TGTGCCAGCAGCCGAACAGGGTCCTGGGCTGAAGCTTTCTTT.

The V call is TRBV6-6, the J call TRBJ2-7; 9 bases map to TRBD2. CDR1 and CDR2 from the germline V gene are MNHNY and SVGAGI (reference sequence). Trimming cost V 1 base and J 5 bases; bases outside gene matches: 6. The CDR3 covers 15 residues. CDR3 in amino acids: CASSYFSGRRDEQYF. The DNA for the CDR3 is TGTGCCAGCAGTTACTTTAGCGGGAGAAGGGACGAGCAGTACTTC.

The V and J genes are TRBV5-1 and TRBJ2-2; tentatively, D is TRBD1 (6 bases). Germline V CDR1 and CDR2: SGHRS, YFSETQ. There are 17 residues in the CDR3. V lost 4 bases and J 0 bases, leaving 16 bases between the germline ends. The CDR3 loop reads CASSPIGGRANTGELFF. In DNA, the CDR3 is TGCGCCAGCAGCCCGATAGGGGGTAGAGCGAACACCGGGGAGCTGTTTTTT.

This clone was seen more than once but under ten times. J is TRBJ2-3 and V is TRBV19; 7 bases agree with TRBD2. V was clipped by 7 bases and J by 4 bases; unmatched bases: 8. The CDR3 has 14 amino acids. Germline assignment: CDR1 LNHDA and CDR2 SQIVND (reference sequence). The CDR3 coding sequence is TGTGCCAGTACCCCAGGACTAGGGGCAGATACGCAGTATTTT. Its translation is CASTPGLGADTQYF.

J is TRBJ1-5 and V is TRBV21-1. TRBV21-1 is flagged as a pseudogene. This CDR3 contains 20 residues. The CDR3 sequence is CASSKQLPSGDLYSNQPQHF. CDR3 nucleotide sequence: TGTGCCAGCAGCAAACAACTCCCTTCGGGGGACCTCTATAGCAATCAGCCCCAGCATTTT.

A single count supports this clone. The chain employs TRBV30 and TRBJ1-6, with a tentative D call TRBD1 (5 bases). The CDR3 length is 14 residues. Germline CDR1 is GTSNPN and CDR2 is SVGIG (reference sequence). Between the trimmed V and J ends, which lost 0 bases and 6 bases, there was a span of 9 bases. The DNA of the CDR3 is TGTGCCTGGAGTGTACTGGGGGTTAATTCACCCCTCCACTTT. It encodes CAWSVLGVNSPLHF.

V and J are TRBV5-1 and TRBJ2-5; maybe TRBD1 (6 bases). V lost 1 base and J lost 1, with 8 bases in between. The CDR3 length is 14 residues. CDR1 SGHRS and CDR2 YFSETQ come from the germline V gene. In nucleotides, the CDR3 is TGCGCCAGCAGCTTGACAGGGACCCAAGAGACCCAGTACTTC. Residues: CASSLTGTQETQYF.